A single T cell receptor (beta chain) is shown here with its context. This entry comes from a study of siplizumab effects on memory and regulatory T cells. The repertoire was sequenced with immunoSEQ multiplex PCR; TCRdb's copy has only in-frame clones and lacks some. The sample includes approximately 52,000 clones, approximately 97% of them seen just once. Naive, memory, effector memory and TEMRA subsets that were unstimulated underwent sequencing in a few donor pairs. The CDR3 spans 13 residues. Germline CDR1 reads KGHSH; CDR2 reads LQKENI. V was shortened by 7 bases and J by 6 bases, with 10 bases between the two germline ends.

This sequence was found in a human donor in good health. This chain links TRBV18 with TRBJ1-6; D possibly corresponds to TRBD1 (5 bases). The material sequenced was naive CD4+ T cells sorted from blood. The CDR3 coding sequence is TGTGCCAGCTGGGGGAATGTTAATTCACCCCTCCACTTT. Its protein is CASWGNVNSPLHF.